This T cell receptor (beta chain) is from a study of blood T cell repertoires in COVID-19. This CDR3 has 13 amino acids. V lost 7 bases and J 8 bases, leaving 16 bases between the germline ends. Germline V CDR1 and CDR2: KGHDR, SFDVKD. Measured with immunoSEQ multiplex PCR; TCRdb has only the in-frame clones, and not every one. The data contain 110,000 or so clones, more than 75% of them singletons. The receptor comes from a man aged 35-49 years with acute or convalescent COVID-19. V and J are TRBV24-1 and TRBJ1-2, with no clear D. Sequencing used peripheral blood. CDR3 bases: TGTGCCACCAGCACCGGGTCCCAAAGGGGCTACACCTTC. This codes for CATSTGSQRGYTF.